This entry is about one TCR beta chain. Sequenced by immunoSEQ multiplex PCR; TCRdb stores in-frame clones only, minus some. The top ten clones hold approximately 0.7% of a sample with about 160,000 clones, 90% to 95% of them seen once. This entry is derived from a study of control samples from healthy donors and cancer patients. Sequencing was done on a sample of blood. The TCR sequence derives from a woman in her twenties or thirties in good health.

The CDR3 DNA is TGTGCCAGCAGTTACAGCGGAGGGACAGGTACCTACGAGCAGTACTTC. It codes for CASSYSGGTGTYEQYF. The chain couples TRBV6-5 to TRBJ2-7, with 8 bases matching TRBD1. V was clipped by 2 bases and J by 2 bases; unmatched bases: 8. The CDR3 consists of 16 residues. Germline V gene sequence: CDR1 MNHEY, CDR2 SVGAGI.